Detailed here is one T cell receptor beta chain. TCRdb used MiXCR to call clones anew from the PCR reads. The sample comprises about 24,000 clones, approximately 20% of which are singletons, and more than 6.5% rests with the top ten. Germline V gives CDR1 MNHNS, CDR2 SASEGT. CDR3 length equals 14 residues. V gave up 6 bases and J gave up 13 bases, with 25 bases separating them. The data originate from a study of metastatic and nonmetastatic thyroid tumors. All patients were untreated before thyroid surgery. J is TRBJ2-7 and V is TRBV6-1; D is perhaps TRBD2 (6 bases). Sequencing used blood. The clonotype was recovered from a female donor with papillary thyroid cancer or a benign thyroid nodule (not recorded which). Some clones in this sample may be carry-over from other donors' samples. In nucleotides, the CDR3 is TGTGCCAGCAGCGATCGGGGACTCGAGTCAGAAGCCTACTTC. The encoded protein is CASSDRGLESEAYF.